The 30 T cell receptor beta chains in this list originate from one sample, sequenced in a study of response to subunit inactivated influenza vaccine. MiXCR was run by TCRdb on the RT-PCR reads, yielding one entry per CDR3 protein. The sample includes 600,000 to 850,000 distinct CDR3 sequences, about 14% seen only once; the top ten take 7.5% to 9%. The specimen was PBMCs from blood, collected 14 days before vaccination. The receptors were gathered from a man over 45 who received an inactivated influenza vaccine.

The chain couples TRBV27 to TRBJ2-3, with 9 bases fitting TRBD2. In germline, CDR1 is MNHEY, CDR2 SMNVEV (reference sequence). This CDR3 contains 15 residues. V shed 7 bases, J shed 2 bases, and the junction held 7 bases outside the gene matches. This chain's CDR3 is CASTQAGGNTDTQYF. The DNA for the CDR3 is TGTGCCAGCACCCAAGCGGGAGGAAACACAGATACGCAGTATTTT.

This clonotype was observed a few times. This chain connects TRBV20-1 to TRBJ1-6, with D uncertain. Germline lookup yields CDR1 DFQATT and CDR2 SNEGSKA (reference sequence). Trimming pared 6 bases from V and 5 bases from J, leaving 14 bases between. The CDR3 totals 14 residues. Here the CDR3 DNA reads TGCAGTGCAAAGAGGAGGAGAGATAATTCACCCCTCCACTTT. Protein product: CSAKRRRDNSPLHF.

The table lists this clonotype with many counts. A much larger clone is a single base away; this may be a read error. This chain uses TRBV12-3 or TRBV12-4 with TRBJ2-1; D gene unclear. This CDR3 has 12 amino acids. CDR3 nucleotides: TGTGCCAGCAGCTTAGGGTGGAATGAGCAGTTCTTC. Translating it yields CASSLGWNEQFF.

J is TRBJ2-2 and V is TRBV20-1; the D is unclear. CDR3 length equals 12 residues. CDR1 is DFQATT and CDR2 is SNEGSKA in the germline V gene (reference sequence). Trimming shortened V by 6 bases and J by 7 bases, and 12 bases separated the two germline ends. CDR3 amino acids: CSAEWGFGELFF. The CDR3, as DNA: TGCAGTGCGGAGTGGGGTTTCGGGGAGCTGTTTTTT.

The rearrangement joins TRBV5-1 to TRBJ2-5; D unresolved. CDR1 SGHRS and CDR2 YFSETQ come from the germline V gene. This CDR3 is 13 amino acids long. The V end lost 4 bases, the J end lost 3 bases, and 10 bases lay between the germline ends. The CDR3 DNA is TGCGCCAGCAGCAGAAGTCGAGAAGAGACCCAGTACTTC. It is translated as CASSRSREETQYF.

This clonotype was detected many times. V usage is TRBV20-1 and J usage is TRBJ2-5; no reliable D call. The CDR3 contains 12 residues. Trimming removed 3 bases from V and 3 bases from J, with 8 bases in between. The germline gives CDR1 DFQATT, CDR2 SNEGSKA (reference sequence). Written as DNA, the CDR3 is TGCAGTGCTAGTCTTGGAAAAGAGACCCAGTACTTC. It codes for CSASLGKETQYF.

This clonotype was picked up many times. The chain combines TRBV7-2 with TRBJ2-5, with a tentative D call TRBD2 (6 bases). Germline CDR1 and CDR2: SGHTA and FQGNSA. V lost 1 base and J 1 base, leaving 13 bases between the germline ends. There are 16 residues in the CDR3. CDR3 residues: CASSLGRTGSQETQYF. In DNA, the CDR3 is TGTGCCAGCAGCTTAGGAAGAACCGGGAGCCAAGAGACCCAGTACTTC.

The chain carries TRBV5-1 and TRBJ2-5; TRBD2 aligns across 9 bases. Germline V gives CDR1 SGHRS, CDR2 YFSETQ. The CDR3 length is 14 residues. With V trimmed by 7 bases and J by 2 bases, 6 bases remained unmatched. CDR3 residues: CASGRGGNQETQYF. The CDR3 bases are TGCGCCAGCGGGCGGGGGGGCAATCAAGAGACCCAGTACTTC.

This clonotype showed up just a few times. V and J are TRBV18 and TRBJ2-7; 10 bases map to TRBD1. Germline values: CDR1 KGHSH, CDR2 LQKENI. There are 13 residues in the CDR3. The J segment lost 8 bases and the V segment lost 2 bases, leaving 3 bases of the junction unmatched. CDR3 bases: TGTGCCAGCTCACCAAAGGACAGGGGGAAGCAGTACTTC. Its protein is CASSPKDRGKQYF.

This clonotype was counted only a few times. A much larger clone differs from this one at a single base, so this may be a read error. The V and J genes are TRBV12-3 or TRBV12-4 and TRBJ1-6; D unclear. Trimming cost V 2 bases and J 7 bases, with 3 bases left between them. The CDR3 totals 12 residues. The CDR3: CASSLLNSPLHF. DNA for the CDR3: TGTGCCAGCAGTTTATTAAATTCACCCCTCCACTTT.

This clonotype was recorded a few times. The chain has TRBV18 and TRBJ2-7; D is unclear. Between the trimmed V and J ends, which lost 3 bases and 7 bases, there was a span of 19 bases. Germline CDR1 is KGHSH and CDR2 is LQKENI. The CDR3 contains 15 residues. DNA for the CDR3: TGTGCCAGCTCACCTTCGGCAAAGGATAGCCGGGAGCAGTACTTC. It yields the protein CASSPSAKDSREQYF.

This clonotype was seen only a few times. The V gene is TRBV11-2, the J gene TRBJ1-1; a possible D gene is TRBD1 (6 bases). Germline CDR1 and CDR2: SGHAT and FQNNGV. V was cut by 6 bases and J by 1 base, with 18 bases left in between. CDR3 size: 16 residues. The CDR3 DNA reads TGTGCCAGCAGTTTGGTCGTGTGGGGGGCGAACACTGAAGCTTTCTTT. Translated, it gives CASSLVVWGANTEAFF.

This chain links TRBV6-2 or TRBV6-3 with TRBJ2-7; TRBD1 matches at 7 bases. The J segment lost 5 bases and the V segment lost 0 bases, leaving 13 bases of the junction unmatched. The CDR3 contains 17 residues. Germline V gene data show CDR1 as MNHEY and CDR2 as SVGEGT. The chain's CDR3 is CASSYSRSQGENHEQYF. CDR3 nucleotide sequence: TGTGCCAGCAGTTACTCAAGGTCCCAGGGGGAGAACCACGAGCAGTACTTC.

This clonotype was observed a few times. The chain employs TRBV5-6 and TRBJ2-7; a weak D match, TRBD1 (6 bases). Germline values: CDR1 SGHDT, CDR2 YYEEEE. The CDR3 is 15 residues long. V was pared by 1 base and J by 2 bases, with 13 bases between. In DNA, the CDR3 is TGTGCCAGCAGCTTGACCGAGGGGACACCCTACGAGCAGTACTTC. Its protein product is CASSLTEGTPYEQYF. The entire variable domain, with the rest obtained from reference TRBV5-6 and TRBJ2-7, is as follows: DAGVTQSPTHLIKTRGQQVTLRCSPKSGHDTVSWYQQALGQGPQFIFQYYEEEERQRGNFPDRFSGHQFPNYSSELNVNALLLGDSALYLCASSLTEGTPYEQYFGPGTRLTVT.

This clonotype was counted only a few times. V and J are TRBV7-2 and TRBJ1-2; the D gene is possibly TRBD1 (6 bases). Trimming took 5 bases from V and 0 from J, leaving 13 bases between them. The CDR3 consists of 15 residues. In germline, CDR1 is SGHTA, CDR2 FQGNSA. As DNA, the CDR3 is TGTGCCAGCAGCCCAAGGACAGACGCTAACTATGGCTACACCTTC. As protein: CASSPRTDANYGYTF.

Only a few counts were recorded for this clonotype. The chain employs TRBV7-2 and TRBJ2-4; D is ambiguous. With 4 bases removed from V and 10 bases from J, the gap between germline ends came to 8 bases. Looked up from germline, CDR1 is SGHTA and CDR2 is FQGNSA. The CDR3 runs to 11 residues. The CDR3 DNA reads TGTGCCAGCAGCTCCTATTTGATTCAGTACTTC. Its protein is CASSSYLIQYF.

This clonotype was found a few times. The chain links TRBV6-5 to TRBJ2-3; 10 nucleotides agree with TRBD2. CDR1 is MNHEY and CDR2 is SVGAGI in the germline V gene. This CDR3 has 16 amino acids. V dropped 6 bases and J dropped 2; count of bases not matched to a gene: 8. CDR3 DNA: TGTGCCAGCAGCTCCTCACTAGCGGGGTCCACAGATACGCAGTATTTT. Protein: CASSSSLAGSTDTQYF.

This clonotype was counted only a few times. V usage is TRBV20-1 and J usage is TRBJ2-5; D call uncertain. V lost 1 base to trimming and J lost 4 bases, with 10 bases between them. The CDR3 consists of 13 residues. The germline V gene has CDR1 DFQATT and CDR2 SNEGSKA (reference sequence). In nucleotides, the CDR3 is TGCAGTGCTAGAGGCCCAATGCCAGAGACCCAGTACTTC. Translation gives CSARGPMPETQYF.

This clonotype occurred many times. The chain is built from TRBV7-9 and TRBJ1-4, with D possibly matching TRBD1 (6 bases). The CDR3 consists of 17 residues. Germline CDR1 SEHNR, CDR2 FQNEAQ (reference sequence). Trimming shortened V by 1 base and J by 4 bases, and 16 bases separated the two germline ends. The CDR3 sequence: CASSLEVWQGFNEKLFF. In nucleotides, the CDR3 is TGTGCCAGCAGCTTAGAAGTATGGCAGGGGTTTAATGAAAAACTGTTTTTT.

This chain connects TRBV7-2 to TRBJ1-1; 8 bases map to TRBD1. From germline, CDR1 is SGHTA and CDR2 FQGNSA. V lost 1 base, J lost 5 bases, and 9 bases stayed unmatched. The CDR3 has 16 amino acids. The CDR3 DNA reads TGTGCCAGCAGCTTAGGGACAGGGTTGTCAGGGACTGAAGCTTTCTTT. Amino acids: CASSLGTGLSGTEAFF.

The chain has TRBV12-3 or TRBV12-4 and TRBJ1-1; 10 nucleotides agree with TRBD1. The CDR3 has 16 residues. J gave up 6 bases and V 1 base, and 8 bases lay outside the gene matches. The CDR3 here is CASSLGERQGAPEAFF. Here the CDR3 DNA reads TGTGCCAGCAGTTTAGGGGAGCGACAGGGGGCCCCTGAAGCTTTCTTT.

This clonotype was seen only a few times. The gene calls are TRBV4-2 and TRBJ1-1, with 12 bases matching TRBD1. CDR1 and CDR2 from the germline V gene are LGHNA and YNFKEQ. The CDR3 length is 14 residues. Trimming cost V 5 bases and J 10 bases; bases outside gene matches: 8. CDR3 residues: CASSKGQGADGAFF. For the CDR3, the DNA is TGTGCCAGCAGCAAGGGACAGGGGGCCGACGGAGCTTTCTTT.

This clonotype was recorded many times. The gene calls are TRBV7-9 and TRBJ2-3; 8 bases match TRBD1. J was trimmed by 11 bases and V by 5 bases; bases with no gene match: 9. The CDR3 runs 13 residues. CDR1 and CDR2 from the germline V gene are SEHNR and FQNEAQ (reference sequence). CDR3: CASSASETGVQYF. In DNA, the CDR3 is TGTGCCAGCAGCGCCTCGGAGACAGGGGTGCAGTATTTT.

This clonotype appeared a few times. The chain employs TRBV4-2 and TRBJ2-7; D is unclear. The CDR3 extends over 15 amino acids. From germline, CDR1 is LGHNA and CDR2 YNFKEQ. V was cut by 1 base and J by 2 bases, with 12 bases left in between. The CDR3 sequence is CASSQGYSDTYEQYF. The DNA for the CDR3 is TGTGCCAGCAGCCAAGGATATAGTGATACCTACGAGCAGTACTTC.

The chain employs TRBV5-1 and TRBJ1-1; 7 bases fit TRBD1. Germline V gene lookup returns CDR1 SGHRS and CDR2 YFSETQ. Trimming at V came to 3 bases and at J to 0 bases, leaving 5 bases not matched to a gene. CDR3 length: 15 residues. The DNA of the CDR3 is TGCGCCAGCAGCTCCTGGACAGGTTTGAACACTGAAGCTTTCTTT. Its translation is CASSSWTGLNTEAFF. Using reference TRBV5-1 and TRBJ1-1 for the parts outside the CDR3, the full variable domain is KAGVTQTPRYLIKTRGQQVTLSCSPISGHRSVSWYQQTPGQGLQFLFEYFSETQRNKGNFPGRFSGRQFSNSRSEMNVSTLELGDSALYLCASSSWTGLNTEAFFGQGTRLTVV.

The V and J genes are TRBV7-9 and TRBJ2-7, with TRBD1 identical over 11 bases. CDR1 and CDR2 (germline): SEHNR, FQNEAQ (reference sequence). The CDR3 spans 17 residues. J gave up 3 bases and V 5 bases, and 12 bases lay outside the gene matches. CDR3: CASSPGTGGMLRYEQYF. As DNA, the CDR3 is TGTGCCAGCAGCCCGGGGACAGGGGGGATGCTACGCTACGAGCAGTACTTC.

CDR3 nucleotides: TGTGCCAGCAGAGCTAGAGGGGTCCCCTACAATGAGCAGTTCTTC. This gives the protein CASRARGVPYNEQFF. The chain is built from TRBV27 and TRBJ2-1; either TRBD1 or TRBD2 may fit D (5 bases each). The germline V and J ends were trimmed by 6 bases and 2 bases, with 14 bases remaining between them. Germline V gene data show CDR1 as MNHEY and CDR2 as SMNVEV (reference sequence). The CDR3 runs to 15 residues.

This clonotype was detected a few times. The chain links TRBV6-2 or TRBV6-3 to TRBJ2-7; TRBD2 aligns across 8 bases. V gave up 5 bases and J gave up 0 bases; unmatched junction bases: 6. There are 15 residues in the CDR3. From germline, CDR1 is MNHEY and CDR2 SVGEGT. DNA for the CDR3: TGTGCCAGCAGTATGAGCGGGGGTGCCTCCTACGAGCAGTACTTC. Its protein product is CASSMSGGASYEQYF.

The genes are TRBV6-5 and TRBJ2-5; 16 bases are shared with TRBD2. Germline CDR1 is MNHEY and CDR2 is SVGAGI. The CDR3 contains 18 residues. V shed 0 bases and J 2 bases; nucleotides not matched to a gene: 3. DNA for the CDR3: TGTGCCAGCAGTTACTCGGGACTAGCGGGAGGGATACAAGAGACCCAGTACTTC. It codes for CASSYSGLAGGIQETQYF.

This clonotype was found a few times. The V and J genes are TRBV4-1 and TRBJ2-5, with 9 bases that match TRBD1. The CDR3 is 15 residues long. With 2 bases clipped from V and 5 bases from J, the junction kept 6 bases outside the gene matches. From germline, CDR1 is MGHRA and CDR2 YSYEKL. CDR3 sequence: CASSQYRGRRETQYF. In DNA, the CDR3 is TGCGCCAGCAGCCAATACAGGGGGCGCAGGGAGACCCAGTACTTC.